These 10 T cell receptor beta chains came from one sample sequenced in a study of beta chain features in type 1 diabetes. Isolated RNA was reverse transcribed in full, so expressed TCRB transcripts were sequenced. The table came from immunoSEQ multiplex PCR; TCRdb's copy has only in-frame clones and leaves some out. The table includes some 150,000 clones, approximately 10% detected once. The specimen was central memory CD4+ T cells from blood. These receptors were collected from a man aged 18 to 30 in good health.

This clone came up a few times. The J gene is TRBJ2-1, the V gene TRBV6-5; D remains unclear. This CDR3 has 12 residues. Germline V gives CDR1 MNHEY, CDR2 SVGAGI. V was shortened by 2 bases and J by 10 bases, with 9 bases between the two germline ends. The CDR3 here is CASSYPVGEQFF. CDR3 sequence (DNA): TGTGCCAGCAGTTACCCAGTAGGGGAGCAGTTCTTC.

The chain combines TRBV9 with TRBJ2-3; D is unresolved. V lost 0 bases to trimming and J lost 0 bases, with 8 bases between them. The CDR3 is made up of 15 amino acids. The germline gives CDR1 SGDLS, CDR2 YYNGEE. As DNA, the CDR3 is TGTGCCAGCAGCGTAGGTCTGGAGAGCACAGATACGCAGTATTTT. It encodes CASSVGLESTDTQYF. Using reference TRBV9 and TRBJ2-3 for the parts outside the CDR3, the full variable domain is DSGVTQTPKHLITATGQRVTLRCSPRSGDLSVYWYQQSLDQGLQFLIQYYNGEERAKGNILERFSAQQFPDLHSELNLSSLELGDSALYFCASSVGLESTDTQYFGPGTRLTVL.

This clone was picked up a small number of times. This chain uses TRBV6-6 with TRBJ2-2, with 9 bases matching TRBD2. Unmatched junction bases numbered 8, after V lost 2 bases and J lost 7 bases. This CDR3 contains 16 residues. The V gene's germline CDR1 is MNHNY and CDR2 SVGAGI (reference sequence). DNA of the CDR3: TGTGCCAGCAGTTACAAGCCGGCGGGGGGGAGCGGGGAGCTGTTTTTT. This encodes CASSYKPAGGSGELFF.

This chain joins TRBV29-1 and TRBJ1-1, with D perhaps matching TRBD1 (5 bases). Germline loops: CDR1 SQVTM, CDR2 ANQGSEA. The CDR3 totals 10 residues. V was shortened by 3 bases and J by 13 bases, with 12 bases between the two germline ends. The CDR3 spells CSVDQGAHFF. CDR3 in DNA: TGCAGCGTTGACCAAGGGGCGCATTTCTTT.

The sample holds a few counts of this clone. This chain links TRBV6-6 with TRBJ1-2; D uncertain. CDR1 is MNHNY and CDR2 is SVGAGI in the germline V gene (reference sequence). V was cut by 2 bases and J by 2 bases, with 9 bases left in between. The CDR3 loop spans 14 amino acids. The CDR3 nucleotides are TGTGCCAGCAGTTACGGTCTTCACAACTATGGCTACACCTTC. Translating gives CASSYGLHNYGYTF.

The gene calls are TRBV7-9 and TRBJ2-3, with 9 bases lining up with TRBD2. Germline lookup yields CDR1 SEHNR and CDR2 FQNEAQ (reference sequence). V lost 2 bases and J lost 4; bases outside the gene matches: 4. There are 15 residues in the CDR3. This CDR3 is CASSLKRGVADTQYF. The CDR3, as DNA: TGTGCCAGCAGCTTAAAGCGGGGGGTTGCAGATACGCAGTATTTT.

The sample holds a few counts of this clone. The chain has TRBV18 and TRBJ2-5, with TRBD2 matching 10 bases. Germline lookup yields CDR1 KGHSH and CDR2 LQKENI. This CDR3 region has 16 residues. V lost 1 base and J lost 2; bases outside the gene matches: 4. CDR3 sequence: CASSPLASGSQETQYF. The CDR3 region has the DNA TGTGCCAGCTCACCACTGGCTAGCGGGAGTCAAGAGACCCAGTACTTC.

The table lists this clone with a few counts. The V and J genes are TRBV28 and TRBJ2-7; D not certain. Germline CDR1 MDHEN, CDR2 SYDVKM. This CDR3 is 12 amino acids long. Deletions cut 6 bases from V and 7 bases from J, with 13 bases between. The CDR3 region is CASSLLHSEQYF. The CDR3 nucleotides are TGTGCCAGCAGCCTACTCCATTCGGAGCAGTACTTC.

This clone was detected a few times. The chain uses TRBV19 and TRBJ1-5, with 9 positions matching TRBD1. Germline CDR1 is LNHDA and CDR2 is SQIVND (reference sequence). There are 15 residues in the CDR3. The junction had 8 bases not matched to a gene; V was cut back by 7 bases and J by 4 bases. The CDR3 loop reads CASTVTGGLNQPQHF. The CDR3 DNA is TGTGCCAGTACCGTAACAGGGGGCCTAAATCAGCCCCAGCATTTT.

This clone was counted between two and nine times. Written as DNA, the CDR3 is TGTGCCAGCAGCCAAGTCCTCAGGGAGACCCAGTACTTC. Translated, it gives CASSQVLRETQYF. This chain connects TRBV14 to TRBJ2-5; D gene ambiguous. Trimming took off 1 base at V and 5 bases at J, with 8 bases between the two ends. Germline V gene sequence: CDR1 SGHDN, CDR2 FVKESK. The CDR3 spans 13 residues.